These 29 T cell receptor beta chains were all obtained from the same sample, sequenced in a study of blood T cells in healthy people across ages. Combining a sample-barcoded 5' primer with a J-beta primer mix, a second PCR ran for about 6 to 12 cycles. TCRdb redid the calling of the 5' RACE reads with MiXCR, one entry per CDR3 protein. In the table there are about 1.6 million distinct CDR3 sequences, around 35% of which are singletons. Specimen: blood. These TCRs come from a woman aged 30 to 39 in good health.

The table lists this clonotype with a few counts. This may come from a read error, since a much larger clone is one base off. The gene calls are TRBV5-1 and TRBJ2-6; TRBD1 is a possible D gene (5 bases). Germline V gene sequence: CDR1 SGHRS, CDR2 YFSETQ. This CDR3 is 15 amino acids long. The CDR3 nucleotides are TGCGCCAGCAGCTTGGGCCCTATTGGGGCCAACGTCCGGACTTTC. Residues: CASSLGPIGANVRTF.

This clonotype was counted between two and nine times. CDR3 region: CASSPGQIAEAFF. Written as DNA, the CDR3 is TGCGCCAGCAGCCCCGGACAGATTGCTGAAGCTTTCTTT. The chain joins TRBV5-1 to TRBJ1-1; D perhaps matches TRBD1 (6 bases). The CDR3 sequence is 13 residues long. V was pared by 4 bases and J by 6 bases, with 13 bases between. Germline CDR1 and CDR2: SGHRS and YFSETQ.

The V and J genes are TRBV5-1 and TRBJ2-2; either TRBD1 or TRBD2 may fit D (5 bases each). V was shortened by 1 base and J by 0 bases, with 10 bases between the two germline ends. Germline V CDR1 and CDR2: SGHRS, YFSETQ. CDR3 size: 16 residues. CDR3 coding DNA: TGCGCCAGCAGCTTGATGGGACGATCGAACACCGGGGAGCTGTTTTTT. Translated: CASSLMGRSNTGELFF.

This clonotype was seen a handful of times. The chain couples TRBV6-1 to TRBJ2-1, with D maybe TRBD1 (6 bases). The CDR3 consists of 15 residues. Trimming stripped 2 bases from V and 3 bases from J, with 11 bases between. Germline CDR1 and CDR2: MNHNS and SASEGT. In nucleotides, the CDR3 is TGTGCCAGCAGTGAAATTGGGGGCTTCTACAATGAGCAGTTCTTC. Translating it yields CASSEIGGFYNEQFF.

This clonotype was seen once. The V and J genes are TRBV20-1 and TRBJ2-5, with D possibly TRBD2 on 6 matching bases. CDR3 length equals 14 residues. With 4 bases removed from V and 3 bases from J, the gap between germline ends came to 15 bases. Germline V lookup: CDR1 DFQATT, CDR2 SNEGSKA (reference sequence). CDR3 in amino acids: CSAIAAEPKETQYF. The DNA for the CDR3 is TGCAGTGCTATAGCGGCGGAGCCAAAAGAGACCCAGTACTTC.

This clonotype was counted only a few times. The genes are TRBV25-1 and TRBJ2-7; the D call may be TRBD1 or TRBD2 (5 bases each). The CDR3 contains 14 residues. Looked up from germline, CDR1 is MGHDK and CDR2 is SYGVNS. V lost 2 bases and J lost 6, with 14 bases in between. DNA for the CDR3: TGTGCCAGCAGTGAAACGGGACGAGGAGTCGAGCAGTACTTC. Encoded protein: CASSETGRGVEQYF.

The V gene is TRBV6-2 or TRBV6-3, the J gene TRBJ2-2; perhaps TRBD2 as D (6 bases). CDR3 length equals 15 residues. V was shortened by 2 bases and J by 4 bases, with 11 bases between the two germline ends. Germline CDR1 is MNHEY and CDR2 is SVGEGT. For the CDR3, the DNA is TGTGCCAGCAGTTACCGGAGGGCAGTCACCGGGGAGCTGTTTTTT. It codes for CASSYRRAVTGELFF.

The chain couples TRBV2 to TRBJ2-1, with D tentatively TRBD1 or TRBD2 (7 bases each). The CDR3 runs 19 residues. The ends were cut back, 0 bases at V and 5 bases at J, with 23 bases in the middle. The V gene's germline CDR1 is SNHLY and CDR2 FYNNEI. The chain's CDR3 is CASSEALGLRAGGNNEQFF. The CDR3 DNA sequence: TGTGCCAGCAGTGAAGCGCTGGGACTACGGGCAGGGGGGAACAATGAGCAGTTCTTC.

V and J are TRBV6-6 and TRBJ1-2; 7 bases line up with TRBD1. V gave up 5 bases and J gave up 7 bases; unmatched junction bases: 7. The V gene's germline CDR1 is MNHNY and CDR2 SVGAGI (reference sequence). CDR3 size: 13 residues. CDR3 DNA sequence: TGTGCCAGCAGTGCAGACAGGGCAGCTGGCTACACCTTC. Its protein product is CASSADRAAGYTF.

The sample holds a few counts of this clonotype. V and J are TRBV4-1 and TRBJ2-1, with D tentatively TRBD1 or TRBD2 (6 bases each). The length of the CDR3 is 16 residues. The germline V gene encodes CDR1 MGHRA and CDR2 YSYEKL. Trimming removed 4 bases from V and 0 bases from J, with 13 bases in between. CDR3 sequence reads: CASSPAGGGSYNEQFF. In DNA form, the CDR3 reads TGCGCCAGCAGCCCCGCAGGAGGGGGCTCCTACAATGAGCAGTTCTTC.

In DNA form, the CDR3 reads TGTGCCAGCAGTTACTCGGACGGGGGCCGTCTTAACTACGAGCAGTACTTC. This sequence encodes CASSYSDGGRLNYEQYF. The chain joins TRBV6-6 to TRBJ2-7; D tentatively fits TRBD1 or TRBD2 (6 bases each). From germline, CDR1 is MNHNY and CDR2 SVGAGI (reference sequence). V was shortened by 0 bases and J by 3 bases, with 18 bases between the two germline ends. This CDR3 is built from 17 residues.

This clonotype appeared a few times. The rearrangement joins TRBV6-5 to TRBJ2-7, with a tentative D call TRBD1 (5 bases). Trimming took 4 bases from V and 6 from J, leaving 16 bases between them. CDR3 length equals 14 residues. CDR1 is MNHEY and CDR2 is SVGAGI in the germline V gene. CDR3 residues: CASSSRRTSSEQYF. Here the CDR3 DNA reads TGTGCCAGCAGTTCCCGCCGGACATCATCCGAGCAGTACTTC.

As to this clonotype: This may arise from a read error, as a much more abundant clone is one base away. V usage is TRBV6-5 and J usage is TRBJ2-2, with D perhaps being TRBD1 or TRBD2 (5 bases each). The CDR3 has 15 residues. CDR1 MNHEY and CDR2 SVGAGI come from the germline V gene. V was shortened by 4 bases and J by 1 base, with 10 bases between the two germline ends. This CDR3 is CASSSGRGNTGELFF. For the CDR3, the DNA is TGTGCCAGCAGTTCGGGACGGGGGAACACCGGGGAGCTGTTTTTT.

This clonotype was observed a few times. The V call is TRBV5-1, the J call TRBJ1-1, with 8 bases lining up with TRBD1. J was trimmed by 2 bases and V by 4 bases; bases with no gene match: 7. From germline, CDR1 is SGHRS and CDR2 YFSETQ. This CDR3 is 15 amino acids long. In DNA, the CDR3 is TGCGCCAGCAGCCAAGGGGACAGGCGAAACACTGAAGCTTTCTTT. The encoded protein is CASSQGDRRNTEAFF.

This clonotype was detected a few times. J is TRBJ2-7 and V is TRBV28, with D perhaps matching TRBD1 (5 bases). The CDR3 runs 16 residues. Between the trimmed V and J ends, which lost 2 bases and 0 bases, there was a span of 14 bases. CDR1 is MDHEN, CDR2 SYDVKM, per germline. CDR3 nucleotides: TGTGCCAGCAGTTTACCCCCAGGGCCGAGCTCCTACGAGCAGTACTTC. Translation: CASSLPPGPSSYEQYF.

The V gene is TRBV24-1, the J gene TRBJ2-1; 8 bases are shared with TRBD2. The germline gives CDR1 KGHDR, CDR2 SFDVKD. With 4 bases clipped from V and 4 bases from J, the junction kept 11 bases outside the gene matches. There are 17 residues in the CDR3. CDR3 coding DNA: TGTGCCACCAGTGACTCGGTGGGGACTAGTGGGTACAATGAGCAGTTCTTC. Translation gives CATSDSVGTSGYNEQFF.

CDR3 coding DNA: TGTGCCTGGGGGATAGCGGGAGGGACCTACGAGCAGTACTTC. This translates into CAWGIAGGTYEQYF. V and J are TRBV30 and TRBJ2-7, with 11 bases identical to TRBD2. The junction had 5 bases not matched to a gene; V was cut back by 5 bases and J by 2 bases. CDR3 size: 14 residues. Germline lookup yields CDR1 GTSNPN and CDR2 SVGIG (reference sequence).

The table lists this clonotype with a few counts. J is TRBJ2-3 and V is TRBV2; the D is unclear. The germline V gene has CDR1 SNHLY and CDR2 FYNNEI. V dropped 9 bases and J dropped 3 bases, with 7 bases sitting between them. This CDR3 is 11 amino acids long. The CDR3, as DNA: TGTGCCAGAGGAGCAACAGATACGCAGTATTTT. Translating gives CARGATDTQYF. The full variable domain, rest sourced from reference TRBV2 and TRBJ2-3, is EPEVTQTPSHQVTQMGQEVILRCVPISNHLYFYWYRQILGQKVEFLVSFYNNEISEKSEIFDDQFSVERPDGSNFTLKIRSTKLEDSAMYFCARGATDTQYFGPGTRLTVL.

The rearrangement uses TRBV27 and TRBJ2-7; D not resolved. Trimming removed 1 base from V and 2 bases from J, with 9 bases in between. CDR3 size: 14 residues. CDR1 MNHEY and CDR2 SMNVEV come from the germline V gene (reference sequence). Here the CDR3 reads CASSLWVGPYEQYF. CDR3 nucleotide sequence: TGTGCCAGCAGTTTATGGGTAGGCCCCTACGAGCAGTACTTC.

The chain couples TRBV7-9 to TRBJ2-1; 10 positions match TRBD2. J lost 7 bases, V lost 2 bases, and 5 bases had no gene match. The CDR3 contains 15 residues. Germline CDR1 is SEHNR and CDR2 is FQNEAQ (reference sequence). The CDR3 nucleotides are TGTGCCAGCAGCTTATCCGCTAGCGGGGGTAATGAGCAGTTCTTC. Translating gives CASSLSASGGNEQFF.

The table lists this clonotype with a few counts. The V and J genes are TRBV20-1 and TRBJ1-1; no clear D gene. V lost 5 bases and J 5 bases, leaving 18 bases between the germline ends. The germline V gene has CDR1 DFQATT and CDR2 SNEGSKA (reference sequence). The CDR3 spans 14 residues. The CDR3 nucleotides are TGCAGTGCTGCGAGCCCCCGGGGATTAACTGAAGCTTTCTTT. It translates to CSAASPRGLTEAFF.

There are many counts of this clonotype. An end of the junction does not agree with germline; a read error may underlie this. V and J are TRBV5-1 and TRBJ2-1; the match to TRBD2 covers 7 bases. Germline lookup yields CDR1 SGHRS and CDR2 YFSETQ. CDR3 length: 13 residues. The CDR3 DNA is TGTGCCAGCAGCCCTGGGGGGGGAAATGAGCAGTTCTTC. Protein: CASSPGGGNEQFF.

This clonotype appeared a few times. V usage is TRBV20-1 and J usage is TRBJ2-3, with D perhaps being TRBD1 or TRBD2 (5 bases each). The CDR3 totals 12 residues. Per germline, CDR1 DFQATT and CDR2 SNEGSKA (reference sequence). The CDR3 DNA is TGCAAACCCTCGCAGGGAGCAGATACGCAGTATTTT. Translating gives CKPSQGADTQYF.

This clonotype was observed many times. With a much larger clone just one base away, this may be a read error. V gene TRBV11-1 combines with J gene TRBJ2-3; D is ambiguous. V was cut by 1 base and J by 5 bases, with 4 bases left in between. The CDR3 spans 12 residues. Germline CDR1 and CDR2: SGHAT and FQDESV (reference sequence). The CDR3: CASSLGKDTQYF. The CDR3 DNA is TGTGCCAGCAGCTTAGGCAAAGATACGCAGTATTTT.

A remark on this clonotype: Mismatch with germline at one junction end may stem from a read error. The chain employs TRBV28 and TRBJ2-1, with a weak D call TRBD2 (5 bases). The CDR3 has 14 residues. The germline V gene has CDR1 MDHEN and CDR2 SYDVKM. CDR3 DNA: TGTGTCAGCAGTTTATTGGGCCTAGCAGATGAGCAGTTCTTC. It encodes CVSSLLGLADEQFF.

This clonotype has just a few counts. The chain is built from TRBV20-1 and TRBJ2-1; D ambiguous. The germline V gene encodes CDR1 DFQATT and CDR2 SNEGSKA (reference sequence). The CDR3 is 10 residues long. Trimming shortened V by 5 bases and J by 8 bases, and 7 bases separated the two germline ends. The CDR3 spells CSAQRYEQFF. The CDR3 DNA reads TGCAGTGCTCAGAGGTATGAGCAGTTCTTC.

This sequence joins TRBV28 and TRBJ2-7, with TRBD1 matching 10 bases. The CDR3 contains 16 residues. Germline V lookup: CDR1 MDHEN, CDR2 SYDVKM. Trimming cost V 6 bases and J 1 base; bases outside gene matches: 9. The CDR3 region is CASSQNQGQGSYEQYF. In DNA, the CDR3 is TGTGCCAGCAGCCAGAATCAGGGACAGGGGTCCTACGAGCAGTACTTC.

The sample holds many counts of this clonotype. The chain couples TRBV5-5 to TRBJ1-2, with a weak D call TRBD1 (5 bases). The germline gives CDR1 SGHKS, CDR2 YYEKEE (reference sequence). V was cut by 2 bases and J by 4 bases, with 12 bases left in between. CDR3 size: 14 residues. CDR3 nucleotide sequence: TGTGCCAGCAGCTTAGACAGTAGGATCTATGGCTACACCTTC. Its translation: CASSLDSRIYGYTF.

V gene TRBV5-1 combines with J gene TRBJ2-7; D might be TRBD2 (6 bases). Between the trimmed V and J ends, which lost 2 bases and 5 bases, there was a span of 14 bases. In germline, CDR1 is SGHRS, CDR2 YFSETQ. The CDR3 covers 14 residues. In DNA form, the CDR3 reads TGCGCCAGCAGCTTCGGGACTGAGGCTAACGAGCAGTACTTC. Its translation is CASSFGTEANEQYF.